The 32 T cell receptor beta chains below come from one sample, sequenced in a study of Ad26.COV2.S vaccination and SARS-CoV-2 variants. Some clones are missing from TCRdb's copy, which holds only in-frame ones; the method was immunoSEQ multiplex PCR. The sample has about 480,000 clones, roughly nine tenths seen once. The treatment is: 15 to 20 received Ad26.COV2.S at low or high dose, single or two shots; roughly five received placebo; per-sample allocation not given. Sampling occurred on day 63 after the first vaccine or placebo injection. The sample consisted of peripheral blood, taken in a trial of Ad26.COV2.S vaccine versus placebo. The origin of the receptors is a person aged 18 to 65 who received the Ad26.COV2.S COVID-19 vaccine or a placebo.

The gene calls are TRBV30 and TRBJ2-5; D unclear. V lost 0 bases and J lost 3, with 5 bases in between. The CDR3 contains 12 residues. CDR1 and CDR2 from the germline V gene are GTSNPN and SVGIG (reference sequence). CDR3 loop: CAWSVQKETQYF. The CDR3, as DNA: TGTGCCTGGAGTGTACAGAAAGAGACCCAGTACTTC. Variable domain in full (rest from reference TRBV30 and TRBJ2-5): SQTIHQWPATLVQPVGSPLSLECTVEGTSNPNLYWYRQAAGRGLQLLFYSVGIGQISSEVPQNLSASRPQDRQFILSSKKLLLSDSGFYLCAWSVQKETQYFGPGTRLLVL.

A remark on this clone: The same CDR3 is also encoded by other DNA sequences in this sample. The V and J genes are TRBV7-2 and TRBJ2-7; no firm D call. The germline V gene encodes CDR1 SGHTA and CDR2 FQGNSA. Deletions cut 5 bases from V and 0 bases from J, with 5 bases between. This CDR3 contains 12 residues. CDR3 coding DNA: TGTGCCAGCAGCCTGACCTCCTACGAGCAGTACTTC. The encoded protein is CASSLTSYEQYF.

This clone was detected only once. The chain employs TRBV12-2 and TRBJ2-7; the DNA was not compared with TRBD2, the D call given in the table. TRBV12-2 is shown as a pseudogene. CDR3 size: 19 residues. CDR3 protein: CASRPPRLEGPKIGYEQYF. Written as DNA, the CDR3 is TGTGCAAGTCGTCCTCCACGCCTGGAGGGACCTAAGATTGGCTACGAGCAGTACTTC.

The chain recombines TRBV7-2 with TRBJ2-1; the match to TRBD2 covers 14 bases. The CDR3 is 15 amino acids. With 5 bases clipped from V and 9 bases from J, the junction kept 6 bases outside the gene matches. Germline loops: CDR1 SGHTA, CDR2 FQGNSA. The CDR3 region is CASSEGLAGVAEQFF. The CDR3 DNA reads TGTGCCAGCAGCGAGGGACTAGCGGGAGTTGCTGAGCAGTTCTTC.

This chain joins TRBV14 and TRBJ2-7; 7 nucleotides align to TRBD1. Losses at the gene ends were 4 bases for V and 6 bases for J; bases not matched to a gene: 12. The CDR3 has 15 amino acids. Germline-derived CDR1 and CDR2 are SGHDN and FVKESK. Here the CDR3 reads CASSLLAQGSGEQYF. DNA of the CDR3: TGTGCCAGCAGCCTCCTCGCACAGGGGAGTGGCGAGCAGTACTTC.

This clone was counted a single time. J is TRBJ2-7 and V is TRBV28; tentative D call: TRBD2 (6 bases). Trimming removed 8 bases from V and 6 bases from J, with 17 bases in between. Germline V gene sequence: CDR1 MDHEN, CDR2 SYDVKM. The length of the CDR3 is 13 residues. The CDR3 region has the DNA TGTGCCAGCGGAACAGGAGGGCCCCGCGAGCAGTACTTC. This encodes CASGTGGPREQYF.

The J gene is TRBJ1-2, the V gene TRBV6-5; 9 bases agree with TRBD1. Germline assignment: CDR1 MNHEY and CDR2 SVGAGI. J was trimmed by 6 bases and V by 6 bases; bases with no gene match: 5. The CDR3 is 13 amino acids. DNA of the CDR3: TGTGCCAGCAGCATAAGGACAGGGGATGGCTACACCTTC. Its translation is CASSIRTGDGYTF.

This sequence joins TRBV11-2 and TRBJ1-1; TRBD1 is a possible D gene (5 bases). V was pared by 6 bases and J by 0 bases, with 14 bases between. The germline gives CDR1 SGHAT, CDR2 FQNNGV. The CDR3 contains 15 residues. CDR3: CASRVWGKLNTEAFF. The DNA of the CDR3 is TGTGCCAGCAGGGTGTGGGGCAAATTGAACACTGAAGCTTTCTTT. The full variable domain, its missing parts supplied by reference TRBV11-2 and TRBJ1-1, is EAGVAQSPRYKIIEKRQSVAFWCNPISGHATLYWYQQILGQGPKLLIQFQNNGVVDDSQLPKDRFSAERLKGVDSTLKIQPAKLEDSAVYLCASRVWGKLNTEAFFGQGTRLTVV.

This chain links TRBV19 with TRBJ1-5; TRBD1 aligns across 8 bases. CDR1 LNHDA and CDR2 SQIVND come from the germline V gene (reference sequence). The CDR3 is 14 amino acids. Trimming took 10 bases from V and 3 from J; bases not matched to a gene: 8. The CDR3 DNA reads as TGTGCCACCGCTGACAGGGGCAACAATCAGCCCCAGCATTTT. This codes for CATADRGNNQPQHF.

DNA for the CDR3: TGTGCCAGCAGAAACAGGGAAGATACGCAGTATTTT. Encoded protein: CASRNREDTQYF. V and J are TRBV27 and TRBJ2-3, with D possibly TRBD1 on 6 matching bases. This CDR3 region has 12 residues. Germline CDR1 MNHEY, CDR2 SMNVEV (reference sequence). V was shortened by 6 bases and J by 5 bases, with 9 bases between the two germline ends.

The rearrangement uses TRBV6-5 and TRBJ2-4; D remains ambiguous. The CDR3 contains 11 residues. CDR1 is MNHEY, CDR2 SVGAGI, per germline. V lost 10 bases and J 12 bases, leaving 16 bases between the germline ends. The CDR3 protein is CATGAQRSQYF. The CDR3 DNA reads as TGTGCCACCGGAGCCCAACGGAGTCAGTACTTC.

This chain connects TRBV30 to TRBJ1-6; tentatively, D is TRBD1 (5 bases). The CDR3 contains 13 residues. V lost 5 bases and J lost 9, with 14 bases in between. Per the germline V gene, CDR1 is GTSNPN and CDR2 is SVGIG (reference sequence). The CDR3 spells CAWDRGASSPLHF. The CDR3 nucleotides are TGTGCCTGGGACAGAGGGGCCAGTTCACCCCTCCACTTT. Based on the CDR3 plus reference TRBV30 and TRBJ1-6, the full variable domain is SQTIHQWPATLVQPVGSPLSLECTVEGTSNPNLYWYRQAAGRGLQLLFYSVGIGQISSEVPQNLSASRPQDRQFILSSKKLLLSDSGFYLCAWDRGASSPLHFGNGTRLTVT.

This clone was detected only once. CDR3 in DNA: TGTGCCAGCAGCTTTACAGGGGCTAACTATGGCTACACCTTC. This translates into CASSFTGANYGYTF. J is TRBJ1-2 and V is TRBV5-4; the match to TRBD1 covers 7 bases. From germline, CDR1 is SGHNT and CDR2 YYREEE (reference sequence). V shed 2 bases, J shed 0 bases, and the junction held 1 base outside the gene matches. The CDR3 runs to 14 residues.

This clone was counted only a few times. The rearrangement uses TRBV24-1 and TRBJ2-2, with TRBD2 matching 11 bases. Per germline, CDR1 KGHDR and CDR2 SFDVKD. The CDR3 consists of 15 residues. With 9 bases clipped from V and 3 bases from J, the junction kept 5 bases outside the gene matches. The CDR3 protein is CATRATSGDTGELFF. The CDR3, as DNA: TGTGCCACCCGGGCGACTAGCGGGGACACCGGGGAGCTGTTTTTT.

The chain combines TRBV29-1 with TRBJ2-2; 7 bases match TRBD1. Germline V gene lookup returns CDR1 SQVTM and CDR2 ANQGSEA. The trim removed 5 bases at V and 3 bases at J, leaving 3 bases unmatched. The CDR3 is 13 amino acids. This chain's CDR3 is CSVHRGDTGELFF. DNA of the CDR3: TGCAGCGTTCACAGGGGCGACACCGGGGAGCTGTTTTTT.

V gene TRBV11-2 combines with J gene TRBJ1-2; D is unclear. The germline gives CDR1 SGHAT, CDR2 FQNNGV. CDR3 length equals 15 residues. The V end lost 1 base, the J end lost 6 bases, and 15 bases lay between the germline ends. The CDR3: CASSLVSEIGHGYTF. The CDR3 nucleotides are TGTGCCAGCAGCTTAGTTTCCGAAATAGGACATGGCTACACCTTC.

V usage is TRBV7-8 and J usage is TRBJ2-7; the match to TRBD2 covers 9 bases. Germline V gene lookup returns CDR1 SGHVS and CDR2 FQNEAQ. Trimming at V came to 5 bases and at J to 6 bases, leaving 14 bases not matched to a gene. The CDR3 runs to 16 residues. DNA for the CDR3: TGTGCCAGCAGCCAGGCCGCAGCGGGAGGCCCCCTCGAGCAGTACTTC. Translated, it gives CASSQAAAGGPLEQYF.

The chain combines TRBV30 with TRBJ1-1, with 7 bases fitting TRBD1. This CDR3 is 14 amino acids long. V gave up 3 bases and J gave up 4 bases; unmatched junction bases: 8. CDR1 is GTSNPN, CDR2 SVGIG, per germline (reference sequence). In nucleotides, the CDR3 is TGTGCCTGGAGGCGGACAGGAAGGGGCACTGAAGCTTTCTTT. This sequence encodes CAWRRTGRGTEAFF.

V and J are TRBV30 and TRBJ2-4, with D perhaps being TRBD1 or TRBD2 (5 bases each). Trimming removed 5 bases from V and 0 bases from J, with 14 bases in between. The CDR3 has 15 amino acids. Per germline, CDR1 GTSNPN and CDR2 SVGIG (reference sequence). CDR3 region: CAWGTGPLAKNIQYF. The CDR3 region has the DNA TGTGCCTGGGGCACGGGACCTCTAGCCAAAAACATTCAGTACTTC.

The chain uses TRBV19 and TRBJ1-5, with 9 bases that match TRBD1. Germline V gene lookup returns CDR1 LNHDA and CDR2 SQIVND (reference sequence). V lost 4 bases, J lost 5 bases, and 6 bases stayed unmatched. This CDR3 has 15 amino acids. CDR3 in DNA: TGTGCCAGTAGTACCCGGGACAGGGTATATCAGCCCCAGCATTTT. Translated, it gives CASSTRDRVYQPQHF.

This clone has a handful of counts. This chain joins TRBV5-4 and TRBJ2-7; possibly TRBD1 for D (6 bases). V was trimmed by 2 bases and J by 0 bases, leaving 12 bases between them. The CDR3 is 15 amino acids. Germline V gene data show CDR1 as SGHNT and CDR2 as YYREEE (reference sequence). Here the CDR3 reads CASSFTTGYSYEQYF. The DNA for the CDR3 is TGTGCCAGCAGCTTTACTACAGGGTACTCCTACGAGCAGTACTTC.

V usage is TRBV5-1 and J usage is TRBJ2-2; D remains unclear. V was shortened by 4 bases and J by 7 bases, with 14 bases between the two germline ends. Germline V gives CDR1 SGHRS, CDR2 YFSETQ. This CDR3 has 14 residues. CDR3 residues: CASSATNLGGELFF. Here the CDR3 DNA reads TGCGCCAGCAGCGCCACCAACCTTGGCGGGGAGCTGTTTTTT. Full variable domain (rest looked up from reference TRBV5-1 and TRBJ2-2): KAGVTQTPRYLIKTRGQQVTLSCSPISGHRSVSWYQQTPGQGLQFLFEYFSETQRNKGNFPGRFSGRQFSNSRSEMNVSTLELGDSALYLCASSATNLGGELFFGEGSRLTVL.

CDR3 coding DNA: TGTGCCAGCTCCGCGGGCCCAGGGGTTAGTACCCTCCACTTT. Its protein is CASSAGPGVSTLHF. The chain uses TRBV5-6 and TRBJ1-6, with D possibly TRBD1 on 6 matching bases. Germline V gives CDR1 SGHDT, CDR2 YYEEEE. The V and J ends lost 7 bases and 14 bases respectively, with 22 bases between them. This CDR3 region has 14 residues. Full variable domain (outside the CDR3, taken from reference TRBV5-6 and TRBJ1-6): DAGVTQSPTHLIKTRGQQVTLRCSPKSGHDTVSWYQQALGQGPQFIFQYYEEEERQRGNFPDRFSGHQFPNYSSELNVNALLLGDSALYLCASSAGPGVSTLHFGNGTRLTVT.

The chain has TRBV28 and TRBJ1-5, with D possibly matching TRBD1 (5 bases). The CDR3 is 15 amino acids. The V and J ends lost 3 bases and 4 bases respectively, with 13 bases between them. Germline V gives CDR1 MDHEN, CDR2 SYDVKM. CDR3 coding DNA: TGTGCCAGCAGTTTGGGGGGACCGCCGAATCAGCCCCAGCATTTT. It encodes CASSLGGPPNQPQHF.

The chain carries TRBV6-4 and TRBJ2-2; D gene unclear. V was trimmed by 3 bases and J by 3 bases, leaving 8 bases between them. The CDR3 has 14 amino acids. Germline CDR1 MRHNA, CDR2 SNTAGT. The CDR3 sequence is CASSEVPYTGELFF. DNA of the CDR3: TGTGCCAGCAGTGAAGTCCCTTACACCGGGGAGCTGTTTTTT.

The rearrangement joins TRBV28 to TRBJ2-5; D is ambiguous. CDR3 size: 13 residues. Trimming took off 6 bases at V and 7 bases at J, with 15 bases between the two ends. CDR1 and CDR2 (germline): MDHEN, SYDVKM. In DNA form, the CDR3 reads TGTGCCAGCAGCTCCGGAACCCCCGGGACCCAGTACTTC. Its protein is CASSSGTPGTQYF.

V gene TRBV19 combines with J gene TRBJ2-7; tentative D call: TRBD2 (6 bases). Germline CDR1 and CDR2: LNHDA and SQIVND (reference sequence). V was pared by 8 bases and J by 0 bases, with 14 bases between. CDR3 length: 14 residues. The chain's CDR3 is CASRDAGYSYEQYF. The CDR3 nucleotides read TGTGCCAGTCGGGATGCGGGATACTCCTACGAGCAGTACTTC.

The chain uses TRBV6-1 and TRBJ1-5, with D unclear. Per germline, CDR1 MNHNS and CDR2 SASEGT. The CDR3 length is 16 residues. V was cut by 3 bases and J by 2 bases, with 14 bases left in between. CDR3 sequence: CASSDRSGSGNQPQHF. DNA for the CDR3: TGTGCCAGCAGTGACCGGTCGGGGTCCGGCAATCAGCCCCAGCATTTT.

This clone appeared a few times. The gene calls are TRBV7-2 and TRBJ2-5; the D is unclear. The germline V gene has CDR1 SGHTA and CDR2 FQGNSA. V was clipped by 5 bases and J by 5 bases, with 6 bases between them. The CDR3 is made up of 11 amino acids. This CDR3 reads CASSQFETQYF. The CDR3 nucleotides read TGTGCCAGCAGCCAATTTGAGACCCAGTACTTC.

Written as DNA, the CDR3 is TGTGCCAGCAGTTACTCTAGGACCGTTTACGAGCAGTACTTC. Translation gives CASSYSRTVYEQYF. The chain joins TRBV6-2 or TRBV6-3 to TRBJ2-7; D unresolved. CDR3 length: 14 amino acids. Germline-derived CDR1 and CDR2 are MNHEY and SVGEGT. The V gene lost 0 bases and the J gene lost 4 bases, with 10 bases spanning the gap.

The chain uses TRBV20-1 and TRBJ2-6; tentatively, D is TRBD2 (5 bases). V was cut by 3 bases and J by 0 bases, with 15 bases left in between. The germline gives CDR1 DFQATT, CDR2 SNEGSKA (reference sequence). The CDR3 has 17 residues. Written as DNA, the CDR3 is TGCAGTGCTAGTAAGGGCGGGTTAGGCTCTGGGGCCAACGTCCTGACTTTC. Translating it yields CSASKGGLGSGANVLTF.

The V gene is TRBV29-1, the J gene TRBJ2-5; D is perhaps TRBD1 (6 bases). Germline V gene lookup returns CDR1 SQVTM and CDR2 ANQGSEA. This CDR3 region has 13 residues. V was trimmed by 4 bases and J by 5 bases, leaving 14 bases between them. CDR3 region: CSVGLGRGETQYF. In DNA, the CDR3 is TGCAGCGTTGGATTGGGTAGGGGGGAGACCCAGTACTTC.